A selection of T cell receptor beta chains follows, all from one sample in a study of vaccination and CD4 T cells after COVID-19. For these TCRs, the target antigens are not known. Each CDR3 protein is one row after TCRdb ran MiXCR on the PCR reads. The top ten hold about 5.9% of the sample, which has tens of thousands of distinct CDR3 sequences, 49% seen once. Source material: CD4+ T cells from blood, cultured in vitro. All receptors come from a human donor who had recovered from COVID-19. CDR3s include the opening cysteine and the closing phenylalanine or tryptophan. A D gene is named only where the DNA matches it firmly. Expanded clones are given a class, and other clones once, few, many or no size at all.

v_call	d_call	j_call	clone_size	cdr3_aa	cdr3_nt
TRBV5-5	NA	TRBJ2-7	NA	CASTRTFSSYEQYF	TGTGCCAGCACCCGGACTTTCTCCTCCTACGAGCAGTACTTC
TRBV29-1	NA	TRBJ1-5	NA	CSAADNGNQPQHF	TGCAGCGCCGCCGACAACGGAAATCAGCCCCAGCATTTT
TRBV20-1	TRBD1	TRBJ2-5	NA	CSASYRQGSVQETQYF	TGCAGTGCTAGTTACCGACAGGGATCGGTTCAAGAGACCCAGTACTTC
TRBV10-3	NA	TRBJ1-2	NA	CAISSGTDNGYTF	TGTGCCATCAGTTCCGGGACGGATAATGGCTACACCTTC
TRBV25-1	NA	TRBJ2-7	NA	CASSEAGFSYEQYF	TGTGCCAGCAGTGAGGCAGGTTTCTCCTACGAGCAGTACTTC
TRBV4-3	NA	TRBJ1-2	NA	CASSQDLGGVVYGYTF	TGCGCCAGCAGCCAAGATTTGGGCGGGGTGGTCTATGGCTACACCTTC
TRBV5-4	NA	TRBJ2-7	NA	CASSLERGYEQYF	TGTGCCAGCAGCTTGGAGAGGGGCTACGAGCAGTACTTC
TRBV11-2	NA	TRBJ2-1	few	CASSLDQAYSYF	TGTGCCAGCAGCTTAGATCAGGCGTATAGCTATTTC
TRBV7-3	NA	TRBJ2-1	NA	CASSRRGYNEQFF	TGTGCCAGCAGCCGACGGGGTTACAATGAGCAGTTCTTC
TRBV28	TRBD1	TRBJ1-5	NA	CASSSPGRRDSQPQHF	TGTGCCAGCAGTTCCCCGGGTAGGAGGGACAGTCAGCCCCAGCATTTT